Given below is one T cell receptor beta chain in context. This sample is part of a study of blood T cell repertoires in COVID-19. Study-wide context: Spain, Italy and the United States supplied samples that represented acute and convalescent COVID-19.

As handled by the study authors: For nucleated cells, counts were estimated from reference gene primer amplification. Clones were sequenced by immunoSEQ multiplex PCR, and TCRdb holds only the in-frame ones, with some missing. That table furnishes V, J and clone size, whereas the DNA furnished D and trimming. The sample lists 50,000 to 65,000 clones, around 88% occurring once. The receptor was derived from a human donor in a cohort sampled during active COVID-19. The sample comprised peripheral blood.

Here the CDR3 DNA reads TGCAGTGCTAGTCGGACTAGCGGGGGGTTCACAGATACGCAGTATTTT. Its protein is CSASRTSGGFTDTQYF. V is TRBV20-1 and J is TRBJ2-3, with TRBD2 identical over 14 bases. This CDR3 has 16 amino acids. CDR1 is DFQATT and CDR2 is SNEGSKA in the germline V gene (reference sequence). The V gene end was trimmed by 3 bases and the J gene end by 2 bases; junction bases not matched to a gene: 4.